The T cell receptor beta chain described here comes from a study of PD-L1 blockade in urothelial cancer. The repertoire was sequenced with immunoSEQ multiplex PCR; TCRdb's copy has only in-frame clones and lacks some. This table has about 39,000 clones, about 89% appearing once. Germline V gene lookup returns CDR1 SGHTA and CDR2 FQGNSA. CDR3 size: 14 residues. Trimming pared 5 bases from V and 0 bases from J, leaving 10 bases between. The sequence came from a man between 60 and 75 years old with urothelial cancer. The specimen was PBMCs, collected around atezolizumab (anti-PD-L1) treatment. The chain combines TRBV7-2 with TRBJ1-2; a weak D match, TRBD1 (5 bases). CDR3: CASSRQQANYGYTF. As DNA, the CDR3 is TGTGCCAGCAGCCGACAGCAAGCTAACTATGGCTACACCTTC.